Shown below are 27 T cell receptor beta chains from a single sample sequenced in a study of identical twins. TCRdb analysed the 5' RACE reads with MiXCR anew, one entry per CDR3 protein. The sample carries about 470,000 distinct CDR3 sequences, approximately 24% recorded once. This sample was also put to use in a study of T cells expressing NK-cell markers.

Input material: CD4+ T cells sorted from blood. These receptors were collected from a young woman in good health.

A word on this clonotype: A junction boundary mismatches the germline segment, possibly from a read error. The chain is built from TRBV7-3 and TRBJ1-1, with D uncertain. This CDR3 has 15 residues. CDR1 is SGHTA and CDR2 is FQGTGA in the germline V gene. CDR3 bases: TGTGCCACCAGCGCCCAGAGATGGCTCATCCGAGCAGCTTTCTTT. Translation gives CATSAQRWLIRAAFF. The whole variable domain, remainder taken from reference TRBV7-3 and TRBJ1-1, is GAGVSQTPSNKVTEKGKYVELRCDPISGHTALYWYRQSLGQGPEFLIYFQGTGAADDSGLPNDRFFAVRPEGSVSTLKIQRTERGDSAVYLCATSAQRWLIRAAFFGQGTRLTVV.

There are a few counts of this clonotype. The rearrangement joins TRBV20-1 to TRBJ1-5; 9 positions agree with TRBD1. CDR3 length: 14 residues. Germline values: CDR1 DFQATT, CDR2 SNEGSKA (reference sequence). Germline trimming cut 0 bases from V and 8 bases from J; bases unmatched to any gene: 5. The CDR3 DNA reads TGCAGTGCTAGAGATGGGGACAGGGCCAAGCCCCAGCATTTT. It translates to CSARDGDRAKPQHF.

Only a few counts were recorded for this clonotype. This rearrangement joins TRBV20-1 to TRBJ2-5, with D perhaps assigned TRBD1 or TRBD2 (5 bases each). The V gene lost 6 bases and the J gene lost 3 bases, with 20 bases spanning the gap. This CDR3 comprises 15 residues. Germline CDR1 and CDR2: DFQATT and SNEGSKA (reference sequence). In DNA form, the CDR3 reads TGCAGTGCCGTAGCCCCTTGGGACGGAGAAGAGACCCAGTACTTC. It codes for CSAVAPWDGEETQYF.

CDR3 nucleotide sequence: TGTGCCTGGAGCCCCAGCGGGAGTGAGACCCAGTACTTC. This translates into CAWSPSGSETQYF. The chain links TRBV30 to TRBJ2-5, with 8 bases identical to TRBD2. There are 13 residues in the CDR3. V lost 3 bases, J lost 5 bases, and 5 bases stayed unmatched. Germline CDR1 GTSNPN, CDR2 SVGIG (reference sequence).

The gene calls are TRBV7-3 and TRBJ1-1; 9 bases agree with TRBD1. The CDR3 runs 14 residues. V was pared by 5 bases and J by 11 bases, with 12 bases of the junction left unmatched. CDR1 is SGHTA, CDR2 FQGTGA, per germline. The DNA for the CDR3 is TGTGCCAGCAGCAACTCGGACAGGGGTAGTACGGCTTTCTTT. Residues: CASSNSDRGSTAFF.

A few counts support this clonotype. The chain joins TRBV20-1 to TRBJ2-2; the match to TRBD1 covers 7 bases. The CDR3 extends over 13 amino acids. The V gene end was trimmed by 7 bases and the J gene end by 5 bases; junction bases not matched to a gene: 7. Per the germline V gene, CDR1 is DFQATT and CDR2 is SNEGSKA (reference sequence). The CDR3 here is CSVSGQITGELFF. CDR3 sequence (DNA): TGCAGTGTCTCGGGACAGATAACCGGGGAGCTGTTTTTT.

In this sample, this clonotype turned up once. An end of the junction does not agree with germline; a read error may underlie this. The rearrangement links TRBV7-8 to TRBJ2-2; D may be TRBD2 (6 bases). The CDR3 is 12 amino acids. CDR1 is SGHVS, CDR2 FQNEAQ, per germline. Written as DNA, the CDR3 is TGTGCCAGCAGCTTAGTGTCCGGGGGGCTGTTTTTT. It encodes CASSLVSGGLFF.

The chain couples TRBV10-3 to TRBJ2-1, with 13 bases matching TRBD2. The CDR3 consists of 15 residues. In germline, CDR1 is ENHRY, CDR2 SYGVKD. Trimming at V came to 10 bases and at J to 4 bases, leaving 7 bases not matched to a gene. CDR3 sequence: CATVLAGGRYNEQFF. In nucleotides, the CDR3 is TGTGCCACCGTACTAGCGGGAGGGAGATACAATGAGCAGTTCTTC.

This clonotype showed up many times. V and J are TRBV9 and TRBJ2-5, with D perhaps matching TRBD1 (5 bases). The CDR3 contains 14 residues. V was trimmed by 1 base and J by 3 bases, leaving 10 bases between them. Germline V gene sequence: CDR1 SGDLS, CDR2 YYNGEE. CDR3 in DNA: TGTGCCAGCAGCGTAAGCACAGGAAAAGAGACCCAGTACTTC. It codes for CASSVSTGKETQYF.

This clonotype was seen ten or more times. The chain has TRBV10-3 and TRBJ2-1; 9 nucleotides line up with TRBD1. V shed 6 bases, J shed 9 bases, and the junction held 9 bases outside the gene matches. The CDR3 contains 14 residues. Germline loops: CDR1 ENHRY, CDR2 SYGVKD. Here the CDR3 reads CAIRWTGETAEQFF. For the CDR3, the DNA is TGTGCCATCAGATGGACAGGGGAGACGGCTGAGCAGTTCTTC.

This sequence joins TRBV20-1 and TRBJ1-4, with 7 bases fitting TRBD1. The V gene's germline CDR1 is DFQATT and CDR2 SNEGSKA (reference sequence). V was clipped by 3 bases and J by 13 bases; unmatched bases: 8. The CDR3 consists of 12 residues. CDR3 residues: CSARPEGQRLFF. The CDR3 DNA reads as TGCAGTGCTAGGCCTGAGGGACAGAGACTGTTTTTT.

This clonotype appeared a few times. The chain couples TRBV3-1 to TRBJ1-6; D is ambiguous. The CDR3 runs 12 residues. The germline CDR1 and CDR2 sequences are LGHDT and YNNKEL (reference sequence). The V end lost 5 bases, the J end lost 10 bases, and 9 bases lay between the germline ends. For the CDR3, the DNA is TGTGCCAGCAGCGAGAAGGGATCACCCCTCCACTTT. It codes for CASSEKGSPLHF.

The rearrangement uses TRBV5-5 and TRBJ2-7; D is ambiguous. Germline CDR1 is SGHKS and CDR2 is YYEKEE (reference sequence). Trimming removed 0 bases from V and 0 bases from J, with 7 bases in between. CDR3 length: 14 amino acids. The CDR3 loop reads CASSLVVHSYEQYF. The DNA for the CDR3 is TGTGCCAGCAGCTTGGTGGTCCACTCCTACGAGCAGTACTTC.

The chain recombines TRBV6-5 with TRBJ2-7; TRBD2 matches at 14 bases. This CDR3 has 15 residues. The V gene end was trimmed by 4 bases and the J gene end by 4 bases; junction bases not matched to a gene: 3. CDR1 and CDR2 from the germline V gene are MNHEY and SVGAGI. The CDR3 nucleotides read TGTGCCAGCAGTTCGACTAGCGGGAGGGGGTACGAGCAGTACTTC. As protein: CASSSTSGRGYEQYF.

The chain recombines TRBV5-1 with TRBJ2-1; the match to TRBD2 covers 7 bases. Germline V lookup: CDR1 SGHRS, CDR2 YFSETQ. The CDR3 covers 16 residues. Trimming at V came to 3 bases and at J to 1 base, leaving 7 bases not matched to a gene. The CDR3 loop reads CASSSRTSLSYNEQFF. Written as DNA, the CDR3 is TGCGCCAGCAGCTCCCGGACTAGTCTGTCCTACAATGAGCAGTTCTTC.

This clonotype turned up a few times. V usage is TRBV9 and J usage is TRBJ2-4; D is undetermined. CDR3 length: 14 amino acids. Trimming removed 0 bases at V and 1 base at J, with 5 bases between. The germline gives CDR1 SGDLS, CDR2 YYNGEE. CDR3 in amino acids: CASSVDMAKNIQYF. CDR3 in DNA: TGTGCCAGCAGCGTAGATATGGCCAAAAACATTCAGTACTTC.

This clonotype was seen a handful of times. The rearrangement uses TRBV4-1 and TRBJ2-7; unclear D gene. CDR1 is MGHRA, CDR2 YSYEKL, per germline. The CDR3 contains 15 residues. V was cut by 0 bases and J by 0 bases, with 9 bases left in between. The CDR3 sequence: CASSQDLTGSYEQYF. CDR3 nucleotides: TGCGCCAGCAGCCAAGATCTGACGGGCTCCTACGAGCAGTACTTC.

The chain employs TRBV5-1 and TRBJ2-1, with D perhaps TRBD2 (5 bases). The CDR3 has 15 amino acids. Germline CDR1 reads SGHRS; CDR2 reads YFSETQ. V dropped 1 base and J dropped 7 bases, with 15 bases sitting between them. CDR3 in amino acids: CASSLNGVVGNEQFF. CDR3 DNA: TGCGCCAGCAGCTTGAACGGGGTCGTGGGTAATGAGCAGTTCTTC.

V and J are TRBV29-1 and TRBJ2-6; unclear D gene. The CDR3 consists of 12 residues. V dropped 8 bases and J dropped 2 bases, with 7 bases sitting between them. The germline CDR1 and CDR2 sequences are SQVTM and ANQGSEA. The CDR3 spells CSCATGANVLTF. CDR3 nucleotide sequence: TGCAGCTGTGCCACTGGGGCCAACGTCCTGACTTTC.

This sequence joins TRBV29-1 and TRBJ2-7; D remains unclear. CDR1 SQVTM and CDR2 ANQGSEA come from the germline V gene. The V and J ends lost 2 bases and 3 bases respectively, with 5 bases between them. The length of the CDR3 is 11 residues. The CDR3 DNA follows: TGCAGCGTTGAATACGGCTACGAGCAGTACTTC. It is translated as CSVEYGYEQYF.

This clonotype was recorded a few times. The chain combines TRBV5-1 with TRBJ2-7, with D uncertain. This CDR3 region has 11 residues. The V gene lost 1 base and the J gene lost 5 bases, with 4 bases spanning the gap. The germline V gene encodes CDR1 SGHRS and CDR2 YFSETQ. As DNA, the CDR3 is TGCGCCAGCAGCTTGCAGAACGAGCAGTACTTC. Protein: CASSLQNEQYF.

In this sample, this clonotype turned up a few times. This chain uses TRBV3-1 with TRBJ2-3, with D possibly TRBD1 on 5 matching bases. The ends were cut back, 1 base at V and 0 bases at J, with 17 bases in the middle. The CDR3 has 18 residues. Germline assignment: CDR1 LGHDT and CDR2 YNNKEL (reference sequence). The CDR3 is CASSQAHWAGLSTDTQYF. The CDR3 nucleotides read TGTGCCAGCAGCCAAGCCCACTGGGCAGGGCTTAGCACAGATACGCAGTATTTT.

V is TRBV15 and J is TRBJ2-3; D gene ambiguous. This CDR3 has 13 amino acids. Deletions cut 0 bases from V and 6 bases from J, with 7 bases between. Germline CDR1 LNHNV, CDR2 YYDKDF (reference sequence). Written as DNA, the CDR3 is TGTGCCACCAGCAGAGATGTTTCGGATACGCAGTATTTT. Residues: CATSRDVSDTQYF. The complete variable domain, with remaining parts taken from reference TRBV15 and TRBJ2-3, reads DAMVIQNPRYQVTQFGKPVTLSCSQTLNHNVMYWYQQKSSQAPKLLFHYYDKDFNNEADTPDNFQSRRPNTSFCFLDIRSPGLGDTAMYLCATSRDVSDTQYFGPGTRLTVL.

This clonotype has only a few counts. The rearrangement joins TRBV28 to TRBJ1-2; perhaps TRBD1 as D (6 bases). Germline loops: CDR1 MDHEN, CDR2 SYDVKM. Trimming took off 7 bases at V and 5 bases at J, with 29 bases between the two ends. The CDR3 consists of 18 residues. The CDR3 DNA follows: TGTGCCAGCACCTCAAGGGGGGACATCCCTTACGGAGGATATGGCTACACCTTC. Its translation: CASTSRGDIPYGGYGYTF.

This CDR3 is CAWSGDRVGGYTF. CDR3 DNA sequence: TGTGCCTGGAGTGGGGACAGGGTCGGTGGCTACACCTTC. V and J are TRBV30 and TRBJ1-2; TRBD1 aligns across 9 bases. The CDR3 is made up of 13 amino acids. Germline V gene lookup returns CDR1 GTSNPN and CDR2 SVGIG (reference sequence). Germline trimming cut 1 base from V and 7 bases from J; bases unmatched to any gene: 4.

This chain links TRBV27 with TRBJ2-7; 7 positions agree with TRBD1. V lost 2 bases, J lost 2 bases, and 6 bases stayed unmatched. CDR1 MNHEY and CDR2 SMNVEV come from the germline V gene (reference sequence). The CDR3 sequence is 15 residues long. In nucleotides, the CDR3 is TGTGCCAGCAGTTTAAGGGCAGGGGGAGCCTACGAGCAGTACTTC. Its translation: CASSLRAGGAYEQYF.

V gene TRBV2 combines with J gene TRBJ1-6; 8 positions match TRBD1. CDR1 and CDR2 from the germline V gene are SNHLY and FYNNEI. The V segment lost 2 bases and the J segment 8 bases; nucleotides outside the gene matches: 5. This CDR3 is built from 15 residues. CDR3 bases: TGTGCCAGCAGTGAACAGGGGGCGCGGGATTCACCCCTCCACTTT. Translating it yields CASSEQGARDSPLHF.